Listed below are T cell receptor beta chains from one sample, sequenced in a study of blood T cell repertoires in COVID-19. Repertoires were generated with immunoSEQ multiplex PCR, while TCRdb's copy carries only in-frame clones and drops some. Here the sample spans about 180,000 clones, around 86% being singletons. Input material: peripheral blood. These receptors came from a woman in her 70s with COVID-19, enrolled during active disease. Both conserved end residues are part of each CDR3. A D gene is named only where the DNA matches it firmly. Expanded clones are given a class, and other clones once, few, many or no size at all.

DNA: TGCGCCAGCAGCTTTCTAGCGGACTACGAGCAGTACTTC; CDR3: CASSFLADYEQYF; size: .; D: TRBD2; J: TRBJ2-7; V: TRBV5-1
DNA: TGTGCCAGCAGTTTATCCTCGACAGGGCCTTCACCCCTCCACTTT; CDR3: CASSLSSTGPSPLHF; size: once; D: TRBD1; J: TRBJ1-6; V: TRBV28
DNA: TGTGCCAGTTCTCCAGGGGGATTTTTGGGCACTGAAGCTTTCTTT; CDR3: CASSPGGFLGTEAFF; size: .; D: TRBD1; J: TRBJ1-1; V: TRBV6-1
DNA: TGTGCCAGCAGGACCACAGGGGCCCCAACCTACGAGCAGTACTTC; CDR3: CASRTTGAPTYEQYF; size: .; D: TRBD1; J: TRBJ2-7; V: TRBV6-5
DNA: TGCGCCAGCAGTTCGACAGGGGGCAACACTGAAGCTTTCTTT; CDR3: CASSSTGGNTEAFF; size: .; D: TRBD1; J: TRBJ1-1; V: TRBV5-1
DNA: TGTGCCAGCAGCGTAGGGTCACTAGGGGAGACCCAGTACTTC; CDR3: CASSVGSLGETQYF; size: .; D: .; J: TRBJ2-5; V: TRBV9
DNA: TGTGCCAGCAGTTATCAGGGGGCGATGTACGAGCAGTACTTC; CDR3: CASSYQGAMYEQYF; size: few; D: TRBD1; J: TRBJ2-7; V: TRBV6-2/TRBV6-3
DNA: TGTGCCAGCAGTTTATACCGGGGGACCGGGGAGCTGTTTTTT; CDR3: CASSLYRGTGELFF; size: .; D: .; J: TRBJ2-2; V: TRBV27
DNA: TGTGCCAGTAGTTTACAGGGACTAGCGGATTCCTACGAGCAGTACTTC; CDR3: CASSLQGLADSYEQYF; size: .; D: TRBD2; J: TRBJ2-7; V: TRBV19
DNA: TGTGCCAGCAGTCCCGGACAGGGGCTGTACTCTGGGGCCAACGTCCTGACTTTC; CDR3: CASSPGQGLYSGANVLTF; size: .; D: TRBD1; J: TRBJ2-6; V: TRBV6-6
DNA: TGCAGCGTTGAAGTTGGTGCGGATGAAAAACTGTTTTTT; CDR3: CSVEVGADEKLFF; size: .; D: .; J: TRBJ1-4; V: TRBV29-1
DNA: TGTGCCAGCAGGACCGGGTCTTCGTACGAGCAGTACTTC; CDR3: CASRTGSSYEQYF; size: .; D: .; J: TRBJ2-7; V: TRBV4-2
DNA: TGTGCCAGCAGTTCACACCTGCGGGGCGAGCAGTACTTC; CDR3: CASSSHLRGEQYF; size: once; D: .; J: TRBJ2-7; V: TRBV27
DNA: TGTGCCAGCAGCTCCACGGGTCTCACCTACGAGCAGTACTTC; CDR3: CASSSTGLTYEQYF; size: .; D: .; J: TRBJ2-7; V: TRBV7-8
DNA: TGTGCCAGCAGCCATTCCACACAGGGTGGCTACACCTTC; CDR3: CASSHSTQGGYTF; size: .; D: .; J: TRBJ1-2; V: TRBV3-1/TRBV3-2
DNA: TGTGCCAGCAGTTACGGATTGGACAGGTTGACAGAGACCCAGTACTTC; CDR3: CASSYGLDRLTETQYF; size: .; D: TRBD1; J: TRBJ2-5; V: TRBV27